The following is a T cell receptor beta chain sequence with its context. CDR1 and CDR2 (germline): LNHDA, SQIVND (reference sequence). The V end was cut by 1 base, the J end by 2 bases, with 9 bases between. The CDR3 is made up of 15 amino acids. With survey level as its setting, the immunoSEQ assay was v3.0. TCRdb's copy holds only in-frame clones and misses some; the assay was immunoSEQ multiplex PCR. The sample lists about 30,000 clones; about 88% were seen once. The source of the sample is a study of long-term antiretroviral therapy in people with HIV. This clonotype was sampled from a man aged 50-59 years with HIV. This rearrangement joins TRBV19 to TRBJ1-3, with no clear D. The source was unsorted PBMCs, collected around 5 years before starting antiretroviral therapy. The CDR3 coding sequence is TGTGCCAGTAGTATAGGTCTCCTTCCTGGAAACACCATATATTTT. Protein product: CASSIGLLPGNTIYF.